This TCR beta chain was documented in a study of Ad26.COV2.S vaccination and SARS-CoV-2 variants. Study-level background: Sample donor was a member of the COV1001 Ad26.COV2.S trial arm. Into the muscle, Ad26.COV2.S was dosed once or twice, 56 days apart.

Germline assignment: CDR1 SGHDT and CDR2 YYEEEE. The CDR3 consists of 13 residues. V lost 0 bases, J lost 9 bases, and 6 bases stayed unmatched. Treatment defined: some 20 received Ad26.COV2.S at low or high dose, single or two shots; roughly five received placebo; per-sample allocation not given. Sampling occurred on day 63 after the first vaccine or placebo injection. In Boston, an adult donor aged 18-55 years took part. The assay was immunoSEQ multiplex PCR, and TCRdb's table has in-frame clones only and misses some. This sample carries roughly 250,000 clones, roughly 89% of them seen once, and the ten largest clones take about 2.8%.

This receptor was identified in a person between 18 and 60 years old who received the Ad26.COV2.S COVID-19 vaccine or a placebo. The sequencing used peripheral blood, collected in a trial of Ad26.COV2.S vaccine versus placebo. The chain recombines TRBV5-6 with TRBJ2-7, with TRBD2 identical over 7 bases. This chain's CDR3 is CASSLVGGSRQYV. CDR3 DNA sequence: TGTGCCAGCAGCTTGGTGGGGGGGAGCAGGCAGTACGTC.